A single sample gave rise to the 10 T cell receptor beta chains below, sequenced in a study of patients and donors after allogeneic stem cell transplantation. Using its own MiXCR run on the RT-PCR reads, TCRdb lists one record per CDR3 protein. Among 200,000 to 250,000 distinct CDR3 sequences listed, roughly 15% were seen once. The sequenced sample consisted of blood, either unsorted or a sorted T cell fraction (not recorded which). The receptors were gathered from a human donor who was either an allogeneic HSCT recipient or a stem cell or donor lymphocyte infusion donor (not recorded which). It is not recorded whose cells these are; they may come from a transplant donor.

Many counts were recorded for this clonotype. The V call is TRBV5-1, the J call TRBJ2-5; no clear D gene. V shed 0 bases and J shed 0 bases, with 3 bases lying between them. The CDR3 contains 13 residues. Germline V gene data show CDR1 as SGHRS and CDR2 as YFSETQ. CDR3 in DNA: TGCGCCAGCAGCTTGGCTTACCAAGAGACCCAGTACTTC. Its translation is CASSLAYQETQYF.

The gene calls are TRBV7-3 and TRBJ1-4; 9 nucleotides match TRBD1. CDR3 size: 15 residues. The ends lost 4 bases at V and 3 bases at J; junction bases unmatched: 3. Germline lookup yields CDR1 SGHTA and CDR2 FQGTGA. The CDR3, as DNA: TGTGCCAGCAGCTCACAGGGGGCAGCTAATGAAAAACTGTTTTTT. Translating gives CASSSQGAANEKLFF.

This clonotype was detected ten times or more. This chain uses TRBV12-3 or TRBV12-4 with TRBJ2-7; D gene ambiguous. The CDR3 length is 14 residues. V gave up 1 base and J gave up 0 bases, with 7 bases separating them. The chain's CDR3 is CASSLGQHSYEQYF. The CDR3 nucleotides read TGTGCCAGCAGTTTAGGGCAGCACTCCTACGAGCAGTACTTC.

This clonotype was counted a few times. The chain couples TRBV6-5 to TRBJ1-2, with a possible D match to TRBD1 (5 bases). Germline loops: CDR1 MNHEY, CDR2 SVGAGI. The CDR3 totals 11 residues. V lost 5 bases, J lost 6 bases, and 7 bases lay in between. CDR3 region: CASSAGNGYTF. CDR3 coding DNA: TGTGCCAGCAGTGCAGGGAATGGCTACACCTTC.

Only a few counts were recorded for this clonotype. V usage is TRBV6-5 and J usage is TRBJ1-2; TRBD1 matches 7 bases. This CDR3 contains 13 residues. Trimming took 4 bases from V and 3 from J; bases not matched to a gene: 2. Looked up from germline, CDR1 is MNHEY and CDR2 is SVGAGI. The CDR3 nucleotides are TGTGCCAGCAGTTCCCAGGGGGACTATGGCTACACCTTC. Translated, it gives CASSSQGDYGYTF.

This clonotype has ten or more counts. Just one base apart from a much larger clone, this may be a read error. V usage is TRBV7-2 and J usage is TRBJ2-3; no clear D. CDR3 length: 12 residues. The V end lost 4 bases, the J end lost 0 bases, and 2 bases lay between the germline ends. CDR1 and CDR2 from the germline V gene are SGHTA and FQGNSA. Here the CDR3 DNA reads TGTGCCAGCAGCTGGAGCACAGATACGCAGTATTTT. Residues: CASSWSTDTQYF.

This clonotype has a handful of counts. This chain uses TRBV4-2 with TRBJ1-6; D not certain. The CDR3 is 15 residues long. Trimming took 0 bases from V and 8 from J, leaving 11 bases between them. CDR1 is LGHNA and CDR2 is YNFKEQ in the germline V gene. CDR3 sequence (DNA): TGTGCCAGCAGCCAAGATAGGGCCGCATATTCACCCCTCCACTTT. It is translated as CASSQDRAAYSPLHF.

There are a few counts of this clonotype. This chain connects TRBV25-1 to TRBJ1-1, with D perhaps matching TRBD1 (5 bases). The CDR3 sequence is 15 residues long. CDR1 and CDR2 (germline): MGHDK, SYGVNS. Between the trimmed V and J ends, which lost 5 bases and 5 bases, there was a span of 18 bases. The CDR3 DNA sequence: TGTGCCAGCAGTAAAGATTCTACAGGAGAAACTGAAGCTTTCTTT. Its translation: CASSKDSTGETEAFF.

This clonotype came up many times. The J gene is TRBJ2-5, the V gene TRBV11-2; D perhaps matches TRBD1 (6 bases). Trimming shortened V by 3 bases and J by 5 bases, and 13 bases separated the two germline ends. The length of the CDR3 is 14 residues. From germline, CDR1 is SGHAT and CDR2 FQNNGV. In nucleotides, the CDR3 is TGTGCCAGCAGCTTCCAGGGGACATTGGAGACCCAGTACTTC. Translation: CASSFQGTLETQYF.

This clonotype was recorded many times. CDR3 protein: CASSQTTANTDTQYF. In DNA form, the CDR3 reads TGCGCCAGCAGCCAGACGACAGCGAACACAGATACGCAGTATTTT. The chain uses TRBV4-3 and TRBJ2-3, with D perhaps TRBD1 (5 bases). Germline-derived CDR1 and CDR2 are LGHNA and YSLEER. Trimming stripped 3 bases from V and 2 bases from J, with 12 bases between. The CDR3 spans 15 residues.